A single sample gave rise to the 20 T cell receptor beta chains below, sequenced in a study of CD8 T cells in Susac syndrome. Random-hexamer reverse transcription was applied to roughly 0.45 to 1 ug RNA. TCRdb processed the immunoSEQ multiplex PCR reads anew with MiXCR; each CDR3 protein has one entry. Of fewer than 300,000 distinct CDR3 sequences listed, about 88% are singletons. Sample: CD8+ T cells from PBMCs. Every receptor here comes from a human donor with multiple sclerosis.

This chain's CDR3 is CASMAGDEKLFF. The CDR3 nucleotides read TGTGCCAGCATGGCAGGCGATGAAAAACTGTTTTTT. The V call is TRBV27, the J call TRBJ1-4, with D unclear. Trimming removed 7 bases at V and 6 bases at J, with 9 bases between. Looked up from germline, CDR1 is MNHEY and CDR2 is SMNVEV (reference sequence). This CDR3 spans 12 amino acids.

The CDR3 loop is CASTLRGPAYNEQFF. CDR3 coding DNA: TGTGCCAGCACCCTCCGGGGACCCGCCTACAATGAGCAGTTCTTC. The genes are TRBV27 and TRBJ2-1; D could derive from TRBD1 or TRBD2 (5 bases each). The germline gives CDR1 MNHEY, CDR2 SMNVEV (reference sequence). V lost 7 bases and J 2 bases, leaving 15 bases between the germline ends. This CDR3 region has 15 residues.

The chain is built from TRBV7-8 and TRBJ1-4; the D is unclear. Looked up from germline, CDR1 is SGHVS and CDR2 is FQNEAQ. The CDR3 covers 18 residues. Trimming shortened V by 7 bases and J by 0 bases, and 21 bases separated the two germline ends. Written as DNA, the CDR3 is TGTGCCAGCACCCCCCACAACCTTGCGGTCGCAACTAATGAAAAACTGTTTTTT. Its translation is CASTPHNLAVATNEKLFF.

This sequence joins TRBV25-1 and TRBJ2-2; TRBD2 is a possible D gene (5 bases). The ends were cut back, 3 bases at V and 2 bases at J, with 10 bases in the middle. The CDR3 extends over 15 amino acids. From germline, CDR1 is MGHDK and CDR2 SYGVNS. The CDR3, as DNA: TGTGCCAGCAGTGAGCGACGGGAAAACACCGGGGAGCTGTTTTTT. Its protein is CASSERRENTGELFF.

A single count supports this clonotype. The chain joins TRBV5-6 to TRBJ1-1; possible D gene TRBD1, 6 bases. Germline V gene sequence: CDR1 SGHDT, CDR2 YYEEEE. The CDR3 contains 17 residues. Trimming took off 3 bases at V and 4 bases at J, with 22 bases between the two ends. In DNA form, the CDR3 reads TGTGCCAGCAGCTGGGTGGCAGGGGAGATTTTGGGCACTGAAGCTTTCTTT. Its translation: CASSWVAGEILGTEAFF.

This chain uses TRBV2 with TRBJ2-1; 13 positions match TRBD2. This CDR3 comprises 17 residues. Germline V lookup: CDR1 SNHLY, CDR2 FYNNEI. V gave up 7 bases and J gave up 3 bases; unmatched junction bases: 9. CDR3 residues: CASMDTSGRAGYNEQFF. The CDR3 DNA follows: TGTGCCAGCATGGACACTAGCGGGAGGGCCGGCTACAATGAGCAGTTCTTC.

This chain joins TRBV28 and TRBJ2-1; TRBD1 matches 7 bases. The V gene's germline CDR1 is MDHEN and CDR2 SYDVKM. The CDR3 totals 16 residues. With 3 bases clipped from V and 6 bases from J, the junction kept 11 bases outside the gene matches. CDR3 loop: CASSFAGTVGSNEQFF. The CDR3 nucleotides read TGTGCCAGCAGTTTCGCTGGGACAGTGGGATCCAATGAGCAGTTCTTC.

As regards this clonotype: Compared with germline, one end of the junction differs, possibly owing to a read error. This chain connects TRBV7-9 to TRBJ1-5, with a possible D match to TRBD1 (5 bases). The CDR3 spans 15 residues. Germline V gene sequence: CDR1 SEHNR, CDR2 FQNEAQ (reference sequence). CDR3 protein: CASSLALQGNQPQHF. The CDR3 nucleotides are TGTGCCAGCAGCCTAGCGCTACAGGGCAATCAGCCCCAGCATTTT. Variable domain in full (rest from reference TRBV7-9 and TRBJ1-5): DTGVSQNPRHKITKRGQNVTFRCDPISEHNRLYWYRQTLGQGPEFLTYFQNEAQLEKSRLLSDRFSAERPKGSFSTLEIQRTEQGDSAMYLCASSLALQGNQPQHFGDGTRLSIL.

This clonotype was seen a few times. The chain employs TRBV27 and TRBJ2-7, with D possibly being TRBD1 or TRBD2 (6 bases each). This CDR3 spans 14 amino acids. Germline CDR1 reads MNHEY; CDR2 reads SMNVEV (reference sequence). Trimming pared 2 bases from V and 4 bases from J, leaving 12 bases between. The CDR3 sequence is CASSLLQGGYEQYF. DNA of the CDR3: TGTGCCAGCAGTTTACTACAGGGAGGATACGAGCAGTACTTC.

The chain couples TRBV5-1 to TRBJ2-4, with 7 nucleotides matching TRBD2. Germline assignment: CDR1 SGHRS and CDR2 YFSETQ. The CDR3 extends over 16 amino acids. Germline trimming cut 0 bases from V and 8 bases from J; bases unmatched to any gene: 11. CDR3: CASSLEGGSHWDIQYF. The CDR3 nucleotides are TGCGCCAGCAGCTTGGAGGGCGGGAGCCATTGGGACATTCAGTACTTC.

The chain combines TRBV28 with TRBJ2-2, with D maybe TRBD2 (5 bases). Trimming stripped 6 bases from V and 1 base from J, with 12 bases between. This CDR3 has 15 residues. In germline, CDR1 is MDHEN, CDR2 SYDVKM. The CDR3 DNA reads TGTGCCAGCAGGGACGGGATCCAGAACACCGGGGAGCTGTTTTTT. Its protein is CASRDGIQNTGELFF.

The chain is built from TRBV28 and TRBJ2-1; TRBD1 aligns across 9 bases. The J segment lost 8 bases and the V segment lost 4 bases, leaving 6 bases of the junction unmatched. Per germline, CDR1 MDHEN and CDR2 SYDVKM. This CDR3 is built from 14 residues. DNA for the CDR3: TGTGCCAGCAGTTACCGGGACAGGGTAGATGAGCAGTTCTTC. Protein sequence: CASSYRDRVDEQFF. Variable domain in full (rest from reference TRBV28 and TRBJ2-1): DVKVTQSSRYLVKRTGEKVFLECVQDMDHENMFWYRQDPGLGLRLIYFSYDVKMKEKGDIPEGYSVSREKKERFSLILESASTNQTSMYLCASSYRDRVDEQFFGPGTRLTVL.

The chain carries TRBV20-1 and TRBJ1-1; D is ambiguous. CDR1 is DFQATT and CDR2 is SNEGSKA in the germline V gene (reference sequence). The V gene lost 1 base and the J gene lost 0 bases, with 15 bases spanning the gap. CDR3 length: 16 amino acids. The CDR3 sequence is CSARGVDQTLNTEAFF. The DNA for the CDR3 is TGCAGTGCTAGAGGTGTTGACCAGACCCTGAACACTGAAGCTTTCTTT.

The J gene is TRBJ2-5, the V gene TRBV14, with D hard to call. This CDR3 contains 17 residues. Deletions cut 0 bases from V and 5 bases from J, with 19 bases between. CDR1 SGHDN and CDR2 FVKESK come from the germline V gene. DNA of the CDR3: TGTGCCAGCAGCCAAGATAAAGGGCCACAAAGGAGCGAGACCCAGTACTTC. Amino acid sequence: CASSQDKGPQRSETQYF.

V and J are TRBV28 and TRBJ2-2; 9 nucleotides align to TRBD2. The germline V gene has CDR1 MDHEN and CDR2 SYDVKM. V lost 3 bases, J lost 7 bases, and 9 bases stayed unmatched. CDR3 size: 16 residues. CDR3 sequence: CASSFGAGGDFGELFF. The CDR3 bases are TGTGCCAGCAGTTTCGGAGCGGGAGGCGATTTCGGGGAGCTGTTTTTT.

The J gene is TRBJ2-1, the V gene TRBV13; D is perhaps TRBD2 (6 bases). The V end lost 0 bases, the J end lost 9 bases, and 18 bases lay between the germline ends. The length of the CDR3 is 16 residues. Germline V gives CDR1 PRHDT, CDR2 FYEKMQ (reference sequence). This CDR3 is CASSLGVTTAGSEQFF. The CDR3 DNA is TGTGCCAGCAGCTTAGGGGTGACTACGGCGGGGAGTGAGCAGTTCTTC.

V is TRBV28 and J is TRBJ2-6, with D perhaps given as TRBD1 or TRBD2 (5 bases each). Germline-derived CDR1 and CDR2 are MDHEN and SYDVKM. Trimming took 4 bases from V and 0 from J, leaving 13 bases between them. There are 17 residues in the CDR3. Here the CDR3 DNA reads TGTGCCAGCAGTTCCGGGACGGTGGGCTCTGGGGCCAACGTCCTGACTTTC. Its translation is CASSSGTVGSGANVLTF. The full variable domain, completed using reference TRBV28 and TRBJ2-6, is DVKVTQSSRYLVKRTGEKVFLECVQDMDHENMFWYRQDPGLGLRLIYFSYDVKMKEKGDIPEGYSVSREKKERFSLILESASTNQTSMYLCASSSGTVGSGANVLTFGAGSRLTVL.

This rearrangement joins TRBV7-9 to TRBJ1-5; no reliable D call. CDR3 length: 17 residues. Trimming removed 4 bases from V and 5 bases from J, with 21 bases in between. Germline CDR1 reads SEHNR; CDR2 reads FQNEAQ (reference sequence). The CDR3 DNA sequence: TGTGCCAGCAGCTCCCGGGGTGGCTTGGGTCTTGATCAGCCCCAGCATTTT. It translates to CASSSRGGLGLDQPQHF.

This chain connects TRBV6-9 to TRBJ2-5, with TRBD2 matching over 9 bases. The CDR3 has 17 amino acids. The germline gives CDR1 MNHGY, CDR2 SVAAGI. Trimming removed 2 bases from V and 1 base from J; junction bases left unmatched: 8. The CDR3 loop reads CASSYPRQREVQETQYF. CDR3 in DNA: TGTGCCAGCAGTTATCCCCGACAGCGGGAGGTCCAAGAGACCCAGTACTTC.

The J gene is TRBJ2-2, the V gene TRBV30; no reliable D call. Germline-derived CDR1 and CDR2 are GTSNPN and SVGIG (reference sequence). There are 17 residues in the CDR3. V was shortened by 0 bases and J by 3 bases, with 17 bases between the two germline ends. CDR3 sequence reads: CAWSVSLGGPYTGELFF. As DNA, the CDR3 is TGTGCCTGGAGTGTATCCCTAGGCGGCCCCTACACCGGGGAGCTGTTTTTT.